This T cell receptor beta chain emerged from a study of T cell repertoires in cytomegalovirus infection. Study-level background: Public TCR beta signatures were indicative of both CMV infection and a matching HLA type.

The germline V gene has CDR1 MDHEN and CDR2 SYDVKM. CDR3 length: 15 residues. The ends were cut back, 7 bases at V and 0 bases at J, with 10 bases in the middle. Findings and limits, study-wide: Individuals carrying CMV plus the relevant HLA were identified by cumulative frequency of public TCR beta families. Ex vivo responses were dominated by HLA-C-restricted CMV-specific TCR beta clonotypes.

About this clonotype: Its matching antigen is unknown.

TCRdb redid the calling of the reads with MiXCR, one entry per CDR3 protein. The sample consists of hundreds of thousands of distinct CDR3 sequences, 17% of them appearing once. The sequence was collected from a human donor in good health (CMV status not recorded). Some clones in this sample may be carry-over from other donors' samples. Sequenced: PBMCs. V gene TRBV28 combines with J gene TRBJ2-6, with D possibly matching TRBD1 (6 bases). The CDR3 DNA reads TGTGCCAGCACGAGACAGGCCTCTGGGGCCAACGTCCTGACTTTC. Translating gives CASTRQASGANVLTF.